What follows describes a single T cell receptor beta chain. Its antigen is unknown. V was clipped by 2 bases and J by 0 bases, with 17 bases between them. The CDR3 is 18 amino acids. Germline CDR1 MRHNA, CDR2 SNTAGT. The data were taken from a study of OX40 agonist ivuxolimab in advanced cancers. Study-wide background: Of the patients, three showed partial responses, one with hepatocellular carcinoma and two with cutaneous melanoma.

The data were produced by immunoSEQ multiplex PCR, yet TCRdb's version contains in-frame clones alone and is incomplete. The top ten hold approximately 3.6% of the sample, which has around 40,000 clones, 70% to 90% seen once. Broader study findings: Among the nonresponders, some also had low normalized T-cell clonal expansion.

The sequencing here drew on CD4+ or CD8+ T cells sorted from blood, taken in a trial of the OX40 agonist ivuxolimab. This sequence originates from an adult with an advanced solid tumor such as melanoma, head and neck, liver or kidney cancer. The chain has TRBV6-4 and TRBJ2-1; a weak D match, TRBD1 (5 bases). CDR3 in DNA: TGTGCCAGCAGTGACCCTCCCCCCAGGGTGTCCTCCTACAATGAGCAGTTCTTC. This codes for CASSDPPPRVSSYNEQFF.